This is a list of T cell receptor beta chains from one sample in a study of shared clonotypes between healthy human individuals. Only in-frame clones appear in the TCRdb table, and some are missing; sequencing was by immunoSEQ multiplex PCR. The sample consists of some 1,600,000 clones, 95% to 99% of them appearing once. Sequencing was performed on naive CD4+ T cells sorted from blood. The receptors were sampled from a man in his thirties or forties in good health. CDR3s include the opening cysteine and the closing phenylalanine or tryptophan. D genes are given only for firm matches. Not every row has a clone size; where given, it reads once, few, many or a size class.

>TRBJ2-5|NA|TRBV5-1|TRBD1
CASSIQGVEETQYF
TGCGCCAGCAGCATACAGGGGGTGGAAGAGACCCAGTACTTC
>TRBJ2-3|NA|TRBV6-5|NA
CASSRGLHTDTQYF
TGTGCCAGCAGCCGCGGACTTCACACAGATACGCAGTATTTT
>TRBJ1-2|NA|TRBV6-4|NA
CASSGEFGSGYTF
TGTGCCAGCTCCGGAGAGTTCGGGTCCGGCTACACCTTC
>TRBJ1-2|NA|TRBV11-2|NA
CASSPRGGSSSYTF
TGTGCCAGCAGCCCACGGGGTGGCTCGTCGAGCTACACCTTC
>TRBJ2-1|NA|TRBV9|TRBD1
CASSVVAQGVGEQFF
TGTGCCAGCAGCGTAGTGGCACAGGGGGTCGGAGAGCAGTTCTTC
>TRBJ2-4|NA|TRBV19|TRBD2
CASSMGGLTIQYF
TGTGCCAGTAGTATGGGGGGACTAACCATTCAGTACTTC
>TRBJ1-1|NA|TRBV6-1|TRBD1
CASRQTGVTEAFF
TGTGCCAGCAGGCAAACAGGGGTGACTGAAGCTTTCTTT
>TRBJ1-5|NA|TRBV2|NA
CASKPVGVDQPQHF
TGTGCCAGCAAGCCGGTAGGGGTGGACCAGCCCCAGCATTTT
>TRBJ1-1|NA|TRBV7-3|NA
CASSSGMNTEAFF
TGTGCCAGCAGCTCTGGGATGAACACTGAAGCTTTCTTT
>TRBJ2-7|NA|TRBV28|TRBD1
CASSLSGQGTYEQYF
TGTGCCAGCAGTTTGTCGGGACAGGGTACCTACGAGCAGTACTTC
>TRBJ2-7|NA|TRBV4-1|NA
CASSQVHRAYEQYF
TGCGCCAGCAGCCAAGTACACAGAGCCTACGAGCAGTACTTC
>TRBJ2-3|NA|TRBV10-1|NA
CASSESQTGADTQYF
TGCGCCAGCAGTGAGTCGCAAACGGGCGCAGATACGCAGTATTTT
>TRBJ2-1|NA|TRBV29-1|TRBD1
CSVGTGGYEQFF
TGCAGCGTTGGGACAGGGGGCTATGAGCAGTTCTTC
>TRBJ2-5|NA|TRBV5-4|TRBD1
CASSVDRLQETQYF
TGTGCCAGCAGCGTGGACAGGCTACAAGAGACCCAGTACTTC
>TRBJ1-5|NA|TRBV19|NA
CASSTYTGTGGNQPQHF
TGTGCCAGTAGTACCTACACCGGGACTGGGGGCAATCAGCCCCAGCATTTT
>TRBJ1-5|NA|TRBV5-6|NA
CASSLWYRATNQPQHF
TGTGCCAGCAGCTTGTGGTACAGGGCCACCAATCAGCCCCAGCATTTT
>TRBJ2-7|NA|TRBV18|NA
CASSPQGDLGQYF
TGTGCCAGCTCACCACAGGGTGACTTGGGGCAGTACTTC
>TRBJ1-3|NA|TRBV13|TRBD1
CASSTRQGAPSGNTIYF
TGTGCCAGCAGCACGAGGCAGGGGGCCCCCTCTGGAAACACCATATATTTT
>TRBJ2-7|NA|TRBV14|NA
CASSQSGNPDFF
TGTGCCAGCAGCCAATCAGGGAATCCGGATTTCTTC
>TRBJ1-2|NA|TRBV29-1|TRBD1
CSGGQGTSYTF
TGCAGCGGTGGACAGGGGACAAGCTACACCTTC
>TRBJ1-5|NA|TRBV15|TRBD1
CATSRVGQGVNQPQHF
TGTGCCACCAGCAGAGTCGGACAGGGGGTTAATCAGCCCCAGCATTTT
>TRBJ1-4|NA|TRBV28|NA
CASSFLTASKGKLFF
TGTGCCAGCAGTTTTTTAACCGCCTCCAAGGGAAAACTGTTTTTT
>TRBJ2-2|NA|TRBV9|NA
CASSLYTGELFF
TGTGCCAGCAGCCTTTACACCGGGGAGCTGTTTTTT
>TRBJ2-7|once|TRBV27|NA
CASSRGAGYEQYF
TGTGCCAGCAGCCGTGGGGCGGGGTACGAGCAGTACTTC
>TRBJ2-5|NA|TRBV29-1|TRBD2
CSVLSGRGGTQYF
TGCAGCGTTCTTAGCGGGCGTGGGGGGACCCAGTACTTC
>TRBJ2-5|NA|TRBV5-1|NA
CASSLEMVGSLQETQYF
TGCGCCAGCAGCTTGGAAATGGTTGGGTCACTCCAAGAGACCCAGTACTTC
>TRBJ2-7|NA|TRBV28|TRBD1
CASREQGSPYEQYF
TGTGCCAGCAGGGAACAGGGGAGCCCCTACGAGCAGTACTTC
>TRBJ2-1|NA|TRBV7-2|TRBD1
CASSFDRVLNEQFF
TGTGCCAGCAGCTTCGACAGGGTTTTAAATGAGCAGTTCTTC
>TRBJ2-2|NA|TRBV5-4|NA
CASSLPGAQTGELFF
TGTGCCAGCAGCTTGCCGGGGGCCCAGACCGGGGAGCTGTTTTTT
>TRBJ2-5|NA|TRBV7-2|NA
CASSFPEQETQYF
TGTGCCAGCAGCTTTCCGGAACAAGAGACCCAGTACTTC
>TRBJ1-1|NA|TRBV7-7|NA
CASSLTSATEAFF
TGTGCCAGCAGCTTAACTTCAGCCACTGAAGCTTTCTTT
>TRBJ1-1|NA|TRBV29-1|NA
CSVENPGWRLTEAFF
TGCAGCGTTGAGAATCCAGGGTGGAGATTAACTGAAGCTTTCTTT
>TRBJ2-7|once|TRBV10-3|NA
CATRDRAETGEQYF
TGTGCCACCCGCGATAGGGCCGAGACGGGTGAGCAGTACTTC
>TRBJ1-5|NA|TRBV7-9|NA
CASSILSNQPQHF
TGTGCCAGCAGCATTCTCAGCAATCAGCCCCAGCATTTT
>TRBJ1-2|NA|TRBV5-4|NA
CASSLDGVDGYTF
TGTGCCAGCAGCTTGGACGGGGTAGATGGCTACACCTTC
>TRBJ1-2|NA|TRBV9|NA
CASSVSAYGYTF
TGTGCCAGCAGCGTAAGTGCGTATGGCTACACCTTC
>TRBJ2-3|NA|TRBV10-3|TRBD1
CATTGLTDTQYF
TGTGCCACGACAGGGCTCACAGATACGCAGTATTTT
>TRBJ2-2|once|TRBV19|NA
CASSTTANTGELFF
TGTGCCAGTAGTACGACGGCGAACACCGGGGAGCTGTTTTTT
>TRBJ2-1|NA|TRBV5-1|NA
CASSVEHEQFF
TGCGCCAGCAGCGTAGAACATGAGCAGTTCTTC
>TRBJ1-3|NA|TRBV20-1|NA
CSARENTIYF
TGCAGCGCTCGGGAGAACACCATATATTTT
>TRBJ1-1|NA|TRBV2|NA
CASSPDLQGSNTEAFF
TGTGCCAGCAGCCCGGATTTACAGGGTTCCAACACTGAAGCTTTCTTT
>TRBJ2-7|NA|TRBV19|TRBD2
CASSKLAGAYEQYF
TGTGCCAGTAGTAAGCTAGCGGGAGCCTACGAGCAGTACTTC
>TRBJ2-1|NA|TRBV6-1|TRBD1
CASSPDRGYNEQFF
TGTGCCAGCAGCCCTGACAGGGGCTACAATGAGCAGTTCTTC
>TRBJ2-6|NA|TRBV28|NA
CASSLSGISGESSGANVLTF
TGTGCCAGCAGTTTATCTGGCATTAGCGGAGAGAGCTCTGGGGCCAACGTCCTGACTTTC